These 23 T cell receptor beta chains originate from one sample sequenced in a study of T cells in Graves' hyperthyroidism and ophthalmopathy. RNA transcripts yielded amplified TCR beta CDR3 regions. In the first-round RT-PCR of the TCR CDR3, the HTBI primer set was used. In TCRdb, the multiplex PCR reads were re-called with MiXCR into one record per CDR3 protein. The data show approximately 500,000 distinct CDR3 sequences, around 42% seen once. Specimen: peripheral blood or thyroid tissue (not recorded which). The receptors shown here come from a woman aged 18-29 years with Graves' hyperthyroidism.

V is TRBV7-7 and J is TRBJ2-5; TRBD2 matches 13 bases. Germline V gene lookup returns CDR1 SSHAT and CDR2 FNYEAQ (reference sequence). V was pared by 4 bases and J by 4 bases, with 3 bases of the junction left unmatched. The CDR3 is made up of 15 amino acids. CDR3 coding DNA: TGTGCCAGCAGCTCGACTAGCGGGAGGCCAGAGACCCAGTACTTC. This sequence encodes CASSSTSGRPETQYF.

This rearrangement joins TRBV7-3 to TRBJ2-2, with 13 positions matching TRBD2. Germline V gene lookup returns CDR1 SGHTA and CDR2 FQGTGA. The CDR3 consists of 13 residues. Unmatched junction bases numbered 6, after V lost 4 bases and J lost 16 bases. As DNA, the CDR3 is TGTGCCAGCAGCTCCTCGACTAGCGGGGGGCAGTTTTTT. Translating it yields CASSSSTSGGQFF.

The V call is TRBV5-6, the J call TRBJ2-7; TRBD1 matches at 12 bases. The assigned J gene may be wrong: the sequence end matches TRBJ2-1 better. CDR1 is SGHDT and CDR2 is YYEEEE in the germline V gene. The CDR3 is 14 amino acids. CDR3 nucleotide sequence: TGTGCCAGCAGCGGGGACAGGGGGCAGGATGAGCAGTTCTTC. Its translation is CASSGDRGQDEQFF.

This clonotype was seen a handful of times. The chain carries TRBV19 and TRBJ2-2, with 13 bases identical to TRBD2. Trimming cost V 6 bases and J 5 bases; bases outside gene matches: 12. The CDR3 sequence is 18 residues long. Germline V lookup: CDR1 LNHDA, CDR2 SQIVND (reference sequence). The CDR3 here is CASSRTGLAGERTGELFF. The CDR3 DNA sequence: TGTGCCAGTAGCCGAACCGGACTAGCGGGAGAAAGAACCGGGGAGCTGTTTTTT.

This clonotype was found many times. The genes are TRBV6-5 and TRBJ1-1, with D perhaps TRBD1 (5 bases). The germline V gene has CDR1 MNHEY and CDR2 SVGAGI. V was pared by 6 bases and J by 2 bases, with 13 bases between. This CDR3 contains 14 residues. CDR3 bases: TGTGCCAGCAGCTCGGGGCAGACCAACACTGAAGCTTTCTTT. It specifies CASSSGQTNTEAFF.

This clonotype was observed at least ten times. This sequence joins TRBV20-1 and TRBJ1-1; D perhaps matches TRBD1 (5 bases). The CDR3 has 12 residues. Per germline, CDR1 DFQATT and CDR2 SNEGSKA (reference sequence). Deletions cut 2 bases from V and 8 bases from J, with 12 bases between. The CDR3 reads CSARKAGAEAFF. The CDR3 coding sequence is TGCAGTGCTAGAAAAGCCGGGGCCGAAGCTTTCTTT.

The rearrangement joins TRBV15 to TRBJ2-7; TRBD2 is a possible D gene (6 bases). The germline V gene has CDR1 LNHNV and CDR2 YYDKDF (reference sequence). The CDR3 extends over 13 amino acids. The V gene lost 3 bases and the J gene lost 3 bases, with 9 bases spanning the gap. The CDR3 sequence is CATSRSDYYEQYF. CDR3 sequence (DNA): TGTGCCACCAGCAGGTCGGACTACTACGAGCAGTACTTC.

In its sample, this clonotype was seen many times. The CDR3 is CASSSSGSDSYEQYF. The CDR3 DNA reads as TGCGCCAGCAGCTCGAGCGGGAGCGACTCCTACGAGCAGTACTTC. The chain recombines TRBV5-1 with TRBJ2-7, with TRBD2 identical over 8 bases. The CDR3 runs to 15 residues. Losses at the gene ends were 3 bases for V and 0 bases for J; bases not matched to a gene: 5. Per germline, CDR1 SGHRS and CDR2 YFSETQ.

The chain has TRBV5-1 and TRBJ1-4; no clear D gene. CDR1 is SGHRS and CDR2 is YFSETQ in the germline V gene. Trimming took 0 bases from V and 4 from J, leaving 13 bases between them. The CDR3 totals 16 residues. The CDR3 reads CASSLVSGVLNEKLFF. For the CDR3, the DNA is TGCGCCAGCAGCTTGGTTTCCGGGGTTCTTAATGAAAAACTGTTTTTT.

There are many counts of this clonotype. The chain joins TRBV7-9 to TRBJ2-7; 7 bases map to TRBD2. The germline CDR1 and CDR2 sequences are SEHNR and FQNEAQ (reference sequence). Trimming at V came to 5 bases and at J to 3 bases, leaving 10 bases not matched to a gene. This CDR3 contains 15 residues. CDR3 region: CASSLLKRGSYEQYF. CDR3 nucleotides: TGTGCCAGCAGCCTTTTAAAGCGCGGGAGCTACGAGCAGTACTTC.

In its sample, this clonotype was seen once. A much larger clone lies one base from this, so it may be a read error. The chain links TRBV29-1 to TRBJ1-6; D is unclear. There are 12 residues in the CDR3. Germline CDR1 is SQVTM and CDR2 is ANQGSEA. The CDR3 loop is CAWRAGGPPLHF. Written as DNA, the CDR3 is TGTGCCTGGAGAGCGGGAGGTCCACCCCTCCACTTT.

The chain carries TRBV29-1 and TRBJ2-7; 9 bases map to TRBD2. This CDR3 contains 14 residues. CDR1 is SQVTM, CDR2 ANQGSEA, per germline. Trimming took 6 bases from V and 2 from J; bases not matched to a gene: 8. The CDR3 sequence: CSVTGLAKPYEQYF. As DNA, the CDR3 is TGCAGCGTAACCGGACTAGCGAAACCCTACGAGCAGTACTTC.

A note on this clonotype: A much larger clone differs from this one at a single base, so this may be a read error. The chain's CDR3 is CASGSQAGRTEALF. CDR3 nucleotides: TGTGCTAGTGGTTCACAGGCTGGTAGGACTGAAGCTCTCTTT. The chain uses TRBV12-3 or TRBV12-4 and TRBJ1-1, with TRBD1 as a possible D gene (5 bases). The CDR3 contains 14 residues.

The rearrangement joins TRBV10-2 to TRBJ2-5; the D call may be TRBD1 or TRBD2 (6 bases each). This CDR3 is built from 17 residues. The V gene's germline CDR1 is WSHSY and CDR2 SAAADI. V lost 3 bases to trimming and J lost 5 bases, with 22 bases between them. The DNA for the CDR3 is TGCGCCAGCAGTGATTCTTGGGGGAGGACCCAGGGGGAGACCCAGTACTTC. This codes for CASSDSWGRTQGETQYF.

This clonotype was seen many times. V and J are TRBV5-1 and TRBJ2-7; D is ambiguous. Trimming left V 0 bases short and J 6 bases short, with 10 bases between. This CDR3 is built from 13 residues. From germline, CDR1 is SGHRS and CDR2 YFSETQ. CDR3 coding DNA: TGCGCCAGCAGCTTGGTCCCGGGCGGCGAGCAGTACTTC. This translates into CASSLVPGGEQYF.

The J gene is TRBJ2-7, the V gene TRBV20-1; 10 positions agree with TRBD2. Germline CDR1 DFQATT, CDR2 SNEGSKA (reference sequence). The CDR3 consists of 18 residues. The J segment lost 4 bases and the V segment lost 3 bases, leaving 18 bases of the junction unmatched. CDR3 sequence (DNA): TGCAGTGCTAGTAGTTCCCTAACGCTAGCGGGGGACGGGTACGAGCAGTACTTC. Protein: CSASSSLTLAGDGYEQYF.

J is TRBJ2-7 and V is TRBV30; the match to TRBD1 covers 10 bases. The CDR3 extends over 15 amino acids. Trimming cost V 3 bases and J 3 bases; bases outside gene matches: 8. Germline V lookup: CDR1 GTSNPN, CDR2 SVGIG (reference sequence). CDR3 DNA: TGTGCCTGGAGCTCCGGGACAGGGGACTTCTACGAGCAGTACTTC. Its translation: CAWSSGTGDFYEQYF. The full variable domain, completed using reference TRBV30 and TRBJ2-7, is SQTIHQWPATLVQPVGSPLSLECTVEGTSNPNLYWYRQAAGRGLQLLFYSVGIGQISSEVPQNLSASRPQDRQFILSSKKLLLSDSGFYLCAWSSGTGDFYEQYFGPGTRLTVT.

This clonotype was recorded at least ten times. This CDR3 is CASSSSPTGLTEAFF. The CDR3 nucleotides read TGTGCCAGCAGTTCCTCCCCGACAGGCCTCACTGAAGCTTTCTTT. This chain uses TRBV12-3 or TRBV12-4 with TRBJ1-1, with D possibly TRBD1 on 6 matching bases. V was trimmed by 4 bases and J by 4 bases, leaving 16 bases between them. CDR3 length: 15 amino acids.

The CDR3: CASSGQYF. Here the CDR3 DNA reads TGTGCCAGCAGCGGACAGTACTTC. The chain employs TRBV2 and TRBJ2-7; D is unclear. In germline, CDR1 is SNHLY, CDR2 FYNNEI. This CDR3 spans 8 amino acids. Trimming pared 6 bases from V and 10 bases from J, leaving 4 bases between.

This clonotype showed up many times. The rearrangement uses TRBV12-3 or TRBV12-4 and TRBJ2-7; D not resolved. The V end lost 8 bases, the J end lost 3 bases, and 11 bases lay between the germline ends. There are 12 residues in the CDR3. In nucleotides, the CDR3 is TGTGCCAGCCATGGGCAAAACTACGAGCAGTACTTC. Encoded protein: CASHGQNYEQYF.

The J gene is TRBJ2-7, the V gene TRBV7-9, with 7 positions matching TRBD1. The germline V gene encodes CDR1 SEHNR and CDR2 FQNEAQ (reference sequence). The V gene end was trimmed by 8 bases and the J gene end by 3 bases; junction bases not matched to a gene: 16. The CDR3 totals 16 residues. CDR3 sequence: CASSPPRGQPGYEQYF. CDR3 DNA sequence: TGTGCCAGCTCACCTCCCAGGGGACAGCCCGGCTACGAGCAGTACTTC.

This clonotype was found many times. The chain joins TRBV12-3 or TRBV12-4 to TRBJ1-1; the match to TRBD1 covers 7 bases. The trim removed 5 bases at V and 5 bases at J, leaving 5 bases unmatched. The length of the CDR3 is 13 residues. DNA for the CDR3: TGTGCCAGCAGTCTTCAGGGGGAAACTGAAGCTTTCTTT. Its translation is CASSLQGETEAFF.

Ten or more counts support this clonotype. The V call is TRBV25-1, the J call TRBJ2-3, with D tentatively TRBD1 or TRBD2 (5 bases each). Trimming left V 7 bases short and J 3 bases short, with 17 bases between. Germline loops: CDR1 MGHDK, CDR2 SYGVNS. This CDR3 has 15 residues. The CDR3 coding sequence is TGTGCCAGCAACTCCGGGGCCGCTAAGACAGATACGCAGTATTTT. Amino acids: CASNSGAAKTDTQYF.